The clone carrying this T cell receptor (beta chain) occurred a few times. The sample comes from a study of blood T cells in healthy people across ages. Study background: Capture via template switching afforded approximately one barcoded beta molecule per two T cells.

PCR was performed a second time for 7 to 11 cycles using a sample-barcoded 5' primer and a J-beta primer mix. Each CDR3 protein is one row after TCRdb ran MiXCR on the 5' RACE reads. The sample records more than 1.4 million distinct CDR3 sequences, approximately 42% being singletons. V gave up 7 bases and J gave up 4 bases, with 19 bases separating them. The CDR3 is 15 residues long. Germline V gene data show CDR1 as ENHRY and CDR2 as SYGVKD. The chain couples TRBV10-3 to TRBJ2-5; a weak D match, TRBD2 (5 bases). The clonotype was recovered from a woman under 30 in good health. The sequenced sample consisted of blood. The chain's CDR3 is CAITEAPSGIETQYF. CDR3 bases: TGTGCCATCACCGAGGCGCCGTCCGGGATAGAGACCCAGTACTTC.